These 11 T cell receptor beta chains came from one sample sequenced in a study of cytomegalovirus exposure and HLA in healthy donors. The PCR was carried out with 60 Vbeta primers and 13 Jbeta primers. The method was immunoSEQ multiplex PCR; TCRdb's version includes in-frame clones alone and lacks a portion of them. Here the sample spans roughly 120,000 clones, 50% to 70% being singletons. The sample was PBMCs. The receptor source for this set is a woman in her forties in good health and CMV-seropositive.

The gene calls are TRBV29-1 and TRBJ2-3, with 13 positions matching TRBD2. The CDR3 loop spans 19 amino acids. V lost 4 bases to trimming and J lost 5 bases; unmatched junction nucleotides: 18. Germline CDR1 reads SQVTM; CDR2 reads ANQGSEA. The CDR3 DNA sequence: TGCAGCGTTGCCCTCCTCGAACTAGCGGGAGGGCGGGATAGAGATACGCAGTATTTT. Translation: CSVALLELAGGRDRDTQYF.

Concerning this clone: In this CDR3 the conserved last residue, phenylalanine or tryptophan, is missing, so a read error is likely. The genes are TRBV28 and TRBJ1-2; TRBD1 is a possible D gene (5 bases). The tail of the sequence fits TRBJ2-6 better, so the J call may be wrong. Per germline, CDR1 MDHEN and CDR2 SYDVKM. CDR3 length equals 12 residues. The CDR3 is CASSIRSGPLTV. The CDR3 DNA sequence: TGTGCCAGCAGTATCCGTTCAGGGCCTCTGACTGTC.

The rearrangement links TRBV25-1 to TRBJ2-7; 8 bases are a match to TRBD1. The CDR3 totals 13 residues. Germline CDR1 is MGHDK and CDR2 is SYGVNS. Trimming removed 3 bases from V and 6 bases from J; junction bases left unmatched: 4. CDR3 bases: TGTGCCAGCAGTGAGGACAGGGACGGCGAGCAGTACTTC. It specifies CASSEDRDGEQYF.

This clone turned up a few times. The CDR3 DNA follows: TGTGCCAGCAGTTACATAACAGGCGGCAATCAGCCCCAGCATTTT. It specifies CASSYITGGNQPQHF. The chain links TRBV6-6 to TRBJ1-5; D is perhaps TRBD1 (5 bases). The CDR3 extends over 15 amino acids. Germline V lookup: CDR1 MNHNY, CDR2 SVGAGI (reference sequence). V lost 2 bases and J lost 2, with 10 bases in between.

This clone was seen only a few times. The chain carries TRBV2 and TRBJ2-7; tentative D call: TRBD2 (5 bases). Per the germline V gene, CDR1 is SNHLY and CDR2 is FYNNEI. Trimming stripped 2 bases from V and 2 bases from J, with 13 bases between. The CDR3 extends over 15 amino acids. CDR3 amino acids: CASSESGPIPYEQYF. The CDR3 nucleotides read TGTGCCAGCAGTGAAAGCGGCCCGATCCCCTACGAGCAGTACTTC.

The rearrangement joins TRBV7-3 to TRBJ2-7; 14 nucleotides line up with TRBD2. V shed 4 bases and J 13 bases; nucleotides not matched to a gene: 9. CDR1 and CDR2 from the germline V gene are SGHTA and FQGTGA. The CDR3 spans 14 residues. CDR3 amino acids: CASSSRLAGGPLYF. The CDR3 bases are TGTGCCAGCAGCTCACGACTAGCGGGAGGGCCCCTTTACTTC.

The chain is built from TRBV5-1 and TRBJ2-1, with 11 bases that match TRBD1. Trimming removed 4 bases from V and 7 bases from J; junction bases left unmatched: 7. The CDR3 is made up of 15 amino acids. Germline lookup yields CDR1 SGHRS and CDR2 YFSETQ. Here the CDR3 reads CASSTGQGAWNEQFF. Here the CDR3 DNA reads TGCGCCAGCAGCACCGGACAGGGGGCTTGGAATGAGCAGTTCTTC.

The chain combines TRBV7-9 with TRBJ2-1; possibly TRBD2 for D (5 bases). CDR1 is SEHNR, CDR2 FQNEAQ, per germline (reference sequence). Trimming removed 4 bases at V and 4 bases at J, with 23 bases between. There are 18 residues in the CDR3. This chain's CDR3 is CASSSRKVEARVYNEQFF. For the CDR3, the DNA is TGTGCCAGCAGCTCCCGGAAGGTTGAGGCGAGGGTATACAATGAGCAGTTCTTC.

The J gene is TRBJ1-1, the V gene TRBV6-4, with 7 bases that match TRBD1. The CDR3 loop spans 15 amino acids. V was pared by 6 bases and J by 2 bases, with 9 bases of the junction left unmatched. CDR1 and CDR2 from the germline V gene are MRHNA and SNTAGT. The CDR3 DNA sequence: TGTGCCAGCAGGGCAGACAGGGAATTAAACACTGAAGCTTTCTTT. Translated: CASRADRELNTEAFF.

CDR3 in amino acids: CASSPRGGTLTQYF. Written as DNA, the CDR3 is TGTGCCAGCAGTCCAAGGGGGGGAACACTGACCCAGTACTTC. The V gene is TRBV6-5, the J gene TRBJ2-5; D is perhaps TRBD2 (7 bases). The CDR3 runs to 14 residues. Per the germline V gene, CDR1 is MNHEY and CDR2 is SVGAGI. Between the trimmed V and J ends, which lost 5 bases and 7 bases, there was a span of 17 bases.

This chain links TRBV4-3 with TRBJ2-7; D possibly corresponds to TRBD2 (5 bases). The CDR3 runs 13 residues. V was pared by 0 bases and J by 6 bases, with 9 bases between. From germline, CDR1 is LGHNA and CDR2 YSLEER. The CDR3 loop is CASSQDRGSEQYF. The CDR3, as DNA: TGCGCCAGCAGCCAAGATCGGGGAAGCGAGCAGTACTTC.